Below are 23 T cell receptor beta chains sequenced from a single sample in a study of Ad26.COV2.S vaccination and SARS-CoV-2 variants. Sequenced by immunoSEQ multiplex PCR; TCRdb stores in-frame clones only, minus some. The sample lists 400,000 to 500,000 clones, nearly 90% occurring once. Treatment here: roughly 19 received Ad26.COV2.S at low or high dose, single or two shots; 5 received placebo; per-sample allocation not given. It was on day 63 after the first vaccine or placebo injection that samples were taken. The sequences come from peripheral blood, collected in a trial of Ad26.COV2.S vaccine versus placebo. The source of these receptors is a person between 18 and 60 years old who received the Ad26.COV2.S COVID-19 vaccine or a placebo.

This sequence joins TRBV5-8 and TRBJ1-2, with 9 bases fitting TRBD1. Looked up from germline, CDR1 is SGHTS and CDR2 is YDEGEE. There are 15 residues in the CDR3. After removal of 0 bases from V and 3 bases from J, the junction contained 3 bases not matched to a gene. The CDR3 loop is CASSLVTGGYYGYTF. CDR3 nucleotide sequence: TGTGCCAGCAGCTTGGTCACAGGGGGCTACTATGGCTACACCTTC. The whole variable domain, filled in from reference TRBV5-8 and TRBJ1-2, reads EAGVTQSPTHLIKTRGQQATLRCSPISGHTSVYWYQQALGLGLQFLLWYDEGEERNRGNFPPRFSGRQFPNYSSELNVNALELEDSALYLCASSLVTGGYYGYTFGSGTRLTVV.

The V and J genes are TRBV29-1 and TRBJ2-2; 12 bases are shared with TRBD2. Germline loops: CDR1 SQVTM, CDR2 ANQGSEA. The trim removed 5 bases at V and 0 bases at J, leaving 7 bases unmatched. This CDR3 is built from 17 residues. CDR3 DNA sequence: TGCAGCGTTCGACTAGCGGGGGCCCTCGCGAACACCGGGGAGCTGTTTTTT. Protein: CSVRLAGALANTGELFF.

The chain uses TRBV7-2 and TRBJ1-1; D call uncertain. Germline V gives CDR1 SGHTA, CDR2 FQGNSA. V lost 3 bases to trimming and J lost 4 bases, with 9 bases between them. CDR3 length: 13 amino acids. CDR3 residues: CASSLILVTEAFF. As DNA, the CDR3 is TGTGCCAGCAGCTTGATTTTGGTCACTGAAGCTTTCTTT.

This chain uses TRBV30 with TRBJ1-4, with 8 bases fitting TRBD1. J was trimmed by 7 bases and V by 1 base; bases with no gene match: 11. Per germline, CDR1 GTSNPN and CDR2 SVGIG (reference sequence). The CDR3 has 16 residues. CDR3 loop: CAWSGRTGRIGEKLFF. The CDR3 nucleotides are TGTGCCTGGAGTGGCCGGACAGGGCGGATCGGTGAAAAACTGTTTTTT.

The CDR3: CASSPSLTWEYNSPLHF. Here the CDR3 DNA reads TGTGCCAGCAGCCCAAGCCTTACATGGGAATATAATTCACCCCTCCACTTT. This chain uses TRBV7-9 with TRBJ1-6; D is undetermined. V was trimmed by 5 bases and J by 4 bases, leaving 18 bases between them. The germline CDR1 and CDR2 sequences are SEHNR and FQNEAQ (reference sequence). The CDR3 runs 17 residues.

The V gene is TRBV7-9, the J gene TRBJ1-3; D is ambiguous. V lost 1 base, J lost 0 bases, and 7 bases lay in between. The CDR3 is made up of 15 amino acids. Germline CDR1 and CDR2: SEHNR and FQNEAQ (reference sequence). The DNA of the CDR3 is TGTGCCAGCAGCTTAGATGCAGCCTCTGGAAACACCATATATTTT. Amino acids: CASSLDAASGNTIYF.

This clone occurred once. This rearrangement joins TRBV23-1 to TRBJ1-5, with TRBD1 matching 10 bases. TRBV23-1 is an open reading frame, and its role is uncertain. The trim removed 6 bases at V and 4 bases at J, leaving 3 bases unmatched. The CDR3 totals 14 residues. CDR3 DNA: TGCGCCAGCAGGCAGGGACAGGGGAATCAGCCCCAGCATTTT. This translates into CASRQGQGNQPQHF.

The chain has TRBV4-3 and TRBJ2-3; D uncertain. Looked up from germline, CDR1 is LGHNA and CDR2 is YSLEER. Trimming left V 10 bases short and J 3 bases short, with 14 bases between. The CDR3 extends over 13 amino acids. CDR3 DNA: TGCGCCACCAGTCTGGTAGAAACAGATACGCAGTATTTT. This codes for CATSLVETDTQYF.

The rearrangement uses TRBV13 and TRBJ1-2, with D unclear. Trimming stripped 5 bases from V and 6 bases from J, with 13 bases between. Looked up from germline, CDR1 is PRHDT and CDR2 is FYEKMQ (reference sequence). This CDR3 is 13 amino acids long. The CDR3 sequence: CASSERLAHGYTF. The CDR3 nucleotides read TGTGCCAGCAGCGAACGGTTAGCACATGGCTACACCTTC.

The chain employs TRBV27 and TRBJ1-5, with D tentatively TRBD1 (5 bases). V was pared by 2 bases and J by 7 bases, with 12 bases between. The germline V gene has CDR1 MNHEY and CDR2 SMNVEV (reference sequence). There are 14 residues in the CDR3. Here the CDR3 DNA reads TGTGCCAGCAGTTTAAAACCAACAGGCCAGCCCCAGCATTTT. Its protein is CASSLKPTGQPQHF.

The table lists this clone with a count of one. This chain uses TRBV10-3 with TRBJ2-3, with a weak D call TRBD2 (6 bases). CDR1 is ENHRY, CDR2 SYGVKD, per germline. The CDR3 length is 12 residues. V dropped 10 bases and J dropped 6 bases, with 14 bases sitting between them. The CDR3 loop reads CATRLGRDTQYF. Here the CDR3 DNA reads TGTGCCACTCGACTAGGACGGGATACGCAGTATTTT.

This chain uses TRBV6-2 or TRBV6-3 with TRBJ2-7; no firm D call. This CDR3 comprises 16 residues. The V gene lost 7 bases and the J gene lost 2 bases, with 21 bases spanning the gap. CDR1 and CDR2 from the germline V gene are MNHEY and SVGEGT. Here the CDR3 DNA reads TGTGCCAGCACCCCCCGGGCAGGCCTACGCCCCTACGAGCAGTACGTC. This codes for CASTPRAGLRPYEQYV.

The gene calls are TRBV3-1 (or the pseudogene TRBV3-2) and TRBJ2-7; D possibly matches TRBD1 or TRBD2 (5 bases each). Deletions cut 0 bases from V and 0 bases from J, with 9 bases between. The CDR3 totals 15 residues. Germline-derived CDR1 and CDR2 are LGHDT and YNNKEL (reference sequence). The CDR3 loop is CASSQDRDGSYEQYF. For the CDR3, the DNA is TGTGCCAGCAGCCAAGACCGGGACGGCTCCTACGAGCAGTACTTC.

The chain's CDR3 is CASSFRGDQETQYF. The DNA of the CDR3 is TGTGCCAGCAGCTTCCGGGGCGACCAAGAGACCCAGTACTTC. The gene calls are TRBV7-9 and TRBJ2-5; D might be TRBD1 or TRBD2, each matching 5 bases. Germline CDR1 is SEHNR and CDR2 is FQNEAQ (reference sequence). V shed 3 bases and J shed 0 bases, with 8 bases lying between them. This CDR3 region has 14 residues.

The chain is built from TRBV7-2 and TRBJ2-5, with 12 bases identical to TRBD2. The CDR3 is made up of 15 amino acids. V shed 8 bases and J 4 bases; nucleotides not matched to a gene: 8. CDR1 and CDR2 (germline): SGHTA, FQGNSA. The CDR3 sequence: CASAGLAGFLETQYF. The CDR3 DNA sequence: TGTGCCAGCGCCGGACTAGCGGGATTTTTAGAGACCCAGTACTTC.

The J gene is TRBJ1-1, the V gene TRBV9, with TRBD1 matching 7 bases. The germline V gene has CDR1 SGDLS and CDR2 YYNGEE. The ends lost 3 bases at V and 11 bases at J; junction bases unmatched: 13. CDR3 length: 14 amino acids. The CDR3 DNA reads TGTGCCAGCAGCGAGGGACCAGGGGGTGGTGGGGCTTTCTTT. This translates into CASSEGPGGGGAFF.

The genes are TRBV24-1 and TRBJ2-7, with 11 positions matching TRBD2. CDR1 and CDR2 (germline): KGHDR, SFDVKD. J lost 1 base, V lost 1 base, and 26 bases had no gene match. The CDR3 totals 24 residues. CDR3 in DNA: TGTGCCACCAGTGATTTCCGGCCTCCGACAGGGAGGAATAGCGGGAGGGCCGGATCCTACGAGCAGTACGTC. Translation gives CATSDFRPPTGRNSGRAGSYEQYV.

V is TRBV6-1 and J is TRBJ1-2; D perhaps matches TRBD1 (5 bases). The V and J ends lost 3 bases and 9 bases respectively, with 8 bases between them. The CDR3 runs 11 residues. CDR1 and CDR2 (germline): MNHNS, SASEGT. The CDR3 DNA sequence: TGTGCCAGCAGTGAGAGGGGCAGCTACACCTTC. The encoded protein is CASSERGSYTF.

V usage is TRBV20-1 and J usage is TRBJ2-2; D might be TRBD2 (6 bases). The CDR3 contains 15 residues. Trimming removed 3 bases from V and 5 bases from J, with 16 bases in between. Germline V gene sequence: CDR1 DFQATT, CDR2 SNEGSKA (reference sequence). CDR3 sequence reads: CSASGGWLHTGELFF. The CDR3 DNA reads as TGCAGTGCTAGTGGGGGGTGGCTCCATACCGGGGAGCTGTTTTTT.

The chain recombines TRBV6-5 with TRBJ1-6, with D perhaps TRBD1 (5 bases). The CDR3 totals 14 residues. V was trimmed by 6 bases and J by 7 bases, leaving 13 bases between them. Germline values: CDR1 MNHEY, CDR2 SVGAGI. The CDR3 protein is CASSYRLPNSPLHF. CDR3 nucleotides: TGTGCCAGCAGCTACAGGTTGCCCAATTCACCCCTCCACTTT.

This rearrangement joins TRBV12-3 or TRBV12-4 to TRBJ1-6; D is unresolved. V lost 6 bases to trimming and J lost 8 bases, with 11 bases between them. The CDR3 runs to 13 residues. The CDR3 loop reads CASSLAGYSPLHF. For the CDR3, the DNA is TGTGCCAGCAGCCTAGCGGGATATTCACCCCTCCACTTT.

The rearrangement joins TRBV7-2 to TRBJ1-1; no firm D call. Trimming removed 8 bases from V and 3 bases from J, with 19 bases in between. The CDR3 consists of 15 residues. In germline, CDR1 is SGHTA, CDR2 FQGNSA. CDR3 sequence: CASQQMLNPYTEAFF. The CDR3 coding sequence is TGTGCCAGCCAACAAATGCTGAACCCTTACACTGAAGCTTTCTTT.

The chain recombines TRBV9 with TRBJ2-1, with 8 bases lining up with TRBD2. The CDR3 consists of 14 residues. V was clipped by 4 bases and J by 8 bases; unmatched bases: 8. Germline V gene lookup returns CDR1 SGDLS and CDR2 YYNGEE. CDR3 nucleotide sequence: TGTGCCAGCAGCACCGGGACTAGAACCCATGAGCAGTTCTTC. Protein sequence: CASSTGTRTHEQFF.